This TCR beta chain was sequenced in a study of T cell responses to AZD1222 COVID-19 vaccine. As for the study in general: Analysis merged second doses at about 4 or about 12 weeks.

Study-level results: Spike-wide coverage was observed for vaccine-associated CD4 TCRs, with dominant responses at 160-218 and 743-854. Females outnumbered males among donors, who were mostly white British; clonal diversity was possibly underestimated. AZD1222 recipients seropositive at baseline numbered only 5 to 7.

Comments on this clone: Its antigen is still unknown.

The repertoire was sequenced with immunoSEQ multiplex PCR; TCRdb's copy has only in-frame clones and lacks some. The data hold around 100,000 clones, with more than 90% observed a single time. Germline V gene data show CDR1 as LNHDA and CDR2 as SQIVND (reference sequence). Trimming stripped 6 bases from V and 2 bases from J, with 17 bases between. The CDR3 length is 15 residues. This TCR came from an adult in good health. The sample consisted of peripheral blood, taken on day 0 of AZD1222 vaccination. The V call is TRBV19, the J call TRBJ2-7; tentatively, D is TRBD2 (6 bases). The CDR3: CASSLGGNGPYEQYF. The CDR3 nucleotides read TGTGCCAGTAGCCTGGGGGGAAATGGGCCCTACGAGCAGTACTTC.